A single sample is the source of the 22 T cell receptor beta chains below, sequenced in a study of control samples from healthy donors and cancer patients. Profiling relied on immunoSEQ multiplex PCR, and the TCRdb table lists in-frame clones only, not all of them. Counted here are 120,000 or so clones, approximately 94% occurring once; the ten biggest clones make up less than 4.5%. Material for sequencing was blood. Every receptor here comes from a man under 40 in good health.

This chain uses TRBV4-3 with TRBJ1-2, with 9 bases that match TRBD1. V was clipped by 4 bases and J by 2 bases; unmatched bases: 2. The V gene's germline CDR1 is LGHNA and CDR2 YSLEER. The CDR3 loop spans 14 amino acids. The CDR3: CASSRGQGNYGYTF. The DNA of the CDR3 is TGCGCCAGCAGCCGCGGACAGGGGAACTATGGCTACACCTTC.

The CDR3 loop is CASSSDTALYEQYF. The CDR3 DNA reads TGTGCCAGCAGCTCGGACACGGCCCTCTACGAGCAGTACTTC. The chain is built from TRBV5-4 and TRBJ2-7; D is perhaps TRBD1 (5 bases). This CDR3 has 14 residues. Germline CDR1 SGHNT, CDR2 YYREEE (reference sequence). Trimming took 3 bases from V and 3 from J, leaving 13 bases between them.

This clone appeared once. The chain uses TRBV29-1 and TRBJ2-2, with 8 nucleotides matching TRBD1. The CDR3 length is 14 residues. Germline V gene data show CDR1 as SQVTM and CDR2 as ANQGSEA. V was pared by 6 bases and J by 0 bases, with 3 bases of the junction left unmatched. The CDR3 nucleotides are TGCAGCGTGCCGGACAGGGCGAACACCGGGGAGCTGTTTTTT. Its protein product is CSVPDRANTGELFF.

V is TRBV16 and J is TRBJ2-1; 7 bases are shared with TRBD1. This CDR3 has 13 residues. The germline V gene encodes CDR1 KGHSY and CDR2 FQNENV. Unmatched junction bases numbered 3, after V lost 4 bases and J lost 6 bases. This chain's CDR3 is CASSRYRGNEQFF. CDR3 bases: TGTGCCAGCAGCCGGTACAGGGGCAATGAGCAGTTCTTC.

The chain uses TRBV2 and TRBJ2-1; tentative D call: TRBD1 (5 bases). V dropped 4 bases and J dropped 15 bases, with 19 bases sitting between them. CDR1 and CDR2 from the germline V gene are SNHLY and FYNNEI. This CDR3 region has 13 residues. CDR3 in amino acids: CASSGGWPFLRFF. The CDR3 DNA reads TGTGCCAGCAGTGGGGGCTGGCCCTTTCTTCGGTTCTTC.

The chain couples TRBV13 to TRBJ2-7; 12 bases are shared with TRBD2. This CDR3 comprises 20 residues. Per the germline V gene, CDR1 is PRHDT and CDR2 is FYEKMQ (reference sequence). V lost 6 bases, J lost 0 bases, and 18 bases stayed unmatched. This CDR3 reads CASSSTRPGLAGLSSYEQYF. The CDR3 DNA reads TGTGCCAGCAGTTCTACTAGGCCGGGACTAGCGGGTTTAAGCTCCTACGAGCAGTACTTC.

This clone is a singleton in its sample. This rearrangement joins TRBV11-2 to TRBJ1-2, with D possibly TRBD1 on 5 matching bases. The CDR3 is 15 amino acids. In germline, CDR1 is SGHAT, CDR2 FQNNGV. The V gene lost 1 base and the J gene lost 2 bases, with 11 bases spanning the gap. CDR3 loop: CASSLVGRGNYGYTF. For the CDR3, the DNA is TGTGCCAGCAGCTTAGTTGGGCGGGGGAACTATGGCTACACCTTC.

The genes are TRBV7-9 and TRBJ2-3; 7 bases align to TRBD2. The CDR3 has 15 amino acids. Per the germline V gene, CDR1 is SEHNR and CDR2 is FQNEAQ (reference sequence). The trim removed 5 bases at V and 1 base at J, leaving 6 bases unmatched. The CDR3 DNA is TGTGCCAGCAGCGGCACTAGCGCTCGCACAGATACGCAGTATTTT. Amino acids: CASSGTSARTDTQYF.

The rearrangement joins TRBV6-4 to TRBJ1-1; no firm D call. From germline, CDR1 is MRHNA and CDR2 SNTAGT. The CDR3 loop spans 13 amino acids. Trimming cost V 3 bases and J 1 base, with 6 bases left between them. In DNA, the CDR3 is TGTGCCAGCAGTGAAGGGTCGAACACTGAAGCTTTCTTT. Translating it yields CASSEGSNTEAFF.

The gene calls are TRBV27 and TRBJ2-7; possible D gene TRBD1, 7 bases. CDR1 is MNHEY and CDR2 is SMNVEV in the germline V gene (reference sequence). This CDR3 comprises 15 residues. Trimming removed 2 bases from V and 2 bases from J, with 13 bases in between. CDR3 amino acids: CASSLTPGGTYEQYF. The CDR3 DNA reads TGTGCCAGCAGTTTAACCCCAGGGGGGACCTACGAGCAGTACTTC.

The chain recombines TRBV3-1 (or the pseudogene TRBV3-2) with TRBJ2-1; maybe TRBD2 (8 bases). CDR1 and CDR2 from the germline V gene are LGHDT and YNNKEL (reference sequence). This CDR3 region has 16 residues. Trimming removed 4 bases at V and 8 bases at J, with 21 bases between. CDR3 sequence: CASSPDGGDSLHEQFF. The CDR3 nucleotides are TGTGCCAGCAGCCCTGACGGGGGGGACAGCCTCCATGAGCAGTTCTTC.

CDR3 region: CASSRSGAANEKLFF. CDR3 sequence (DNA): TGTGCCAGCTCACGTTCAGGGGCGGCTAATGAAAAACTGTTTTTT. The rearrangement uses TRBV18 and TRBJ1-4, with D possibly TRBD1 on 6 matching bases. V lost 4 bases, J lost 3 bases, and 12 bases lay in between. The CDR3 is 15 residues long. Germline assignment: CDR1 KGHSH and CDR2 LQKENI.

The CDR3 here is CASSGGRVTHEQYF. The CDR3 region has the DNA TGTGCCAGCAGTGGGGGCAGGGTCACCCACGAGCAGTACTTC. The chain joins TRBV6-4 to TRBJ2-7; TRBD1 is a possible D gene (5 bases). This CDR3 comprises 14 residues. V lost 4 bases, J lost 5 bases, and 15 bases lay in between. From germline, CDR1 is MRHNA and CDR2 SNTAGT.

On this clone: This CDR3 is also generated by other DNA sequences in the sample. The chain uses TRBV19 and TRBJ1-5; D is possibly TRBD1 (5 bases). The CDR3 sequence is 15 residues long. Trimming removed 3 bases at V and 0 bases at J, with 9 bases between. Germline CDR1 is LNHDA and CDR2 is SQIVND (reference sequence). The CDR3: CASSMAGYSNQPQHF. DNA for the CDR3: TGTGCCAGTAGTATGGCAGGGTATAGCAATCAGCCCCAGCATTTT.

Only one count was recorded for this clone. The chain carries TRBV25-1 and TRBJ1-6; unclear D gene. The CDR3 contains 15 residues. Trimming pared 0 bases from V and 10 bases from J, leaving 13 bases between. The germline gives CDR1 MGHDK, CDR2 SYGVNS. CDR3 amino acids: CASSEYSGPRSPLHF. The CDR3 DNA reads as TGTGCCAGCAGTGAATATTCCGGGCCGCGGTCACCCCTCCACTTT.

The rearrangement links TRBV5-8 to TRBJ2-7; 14 positions match TRBD2. Unmatched junction bases numbered 7, after V lost 4 bases and J lost 1 base. Germline V gene sequence: CDR1 SGHTS, CDR2 YDEGEE. CDR3 length: 17 residues. The CDR3 coding sequence is TGTGCCAGCAGCGGAGGGGGACTAGCGGGGGCTTCCTACGAGCAGTACTTC. Its protein is CASSGGGLAGASYEQYF.

The J gene is TRBJ2-7, the V gene TRBV2; a possible D gene is TRBD1 (5 bases). CDR1 and CDR2 from the germline V gene are SNHLY and FYNNEI. V lost 10 bases, J lost 2 bases, and 12 bases lay in between. The CDR3 totals 12 residues. CDR3 nucleotide sequence: TGTGCCACCCTCGCAGGGACCTACGAGCAGTACTTC. Its translation is CATLAGTYEQYF.

The V call is TRBV19, the J call TRBJ2-5; 8 bases map to TRBD1. The germline CDR1 and CDR2 sequences are LNHDA and SQIVND (reference sequence). The CDR3 contains 15 residues. The V segment lost 3 bases and the J segment 2 bases; nucleotides outside the gene matches: 5. CDR3 sequence: CASSISRGLQETQYF. CDR3 sequence (DNA): TGTGCCAGTAGTATCTCCAGGGGGCTTCAAGAGACCCAGTACTTC.

In DNA form, the CDR3 reads TGTGCCAGCAGTGAGAATCCACTAGCCCTAATTACAGATACGCAGTATTTT. This translates into CASSENPLALITDTQYF. This chain uses TRBV6-2 or TRBV6-3 with TRBJ2-3; D possibly corresponds to TRBD2 (6 bases). This CDR3 is built from 17 residues. The V and J ends lost 5 bases and 3 bases respectively, with 21 bases between them. CDR1 is MNHEY, CDR2 SVGEGT, per germline.

This clone was recorded once. This chain uses TRBV6-2 or TRBV6-3 with TRBJ2-7; 8 bases are shared with TRBD2. This CDR3 is built from 15 residues. Unmatched junction bases numbered 9, after V lost 5 bases and J lost 3 bases. The germline CDR1 and CDR2 sequences are MNHEY and SVGEGT. The CDR3 sequence is CASSRGLADNYEQYF. CDR3 in DNA: TGTGCCAGCAGTCGAGGACTAGCCGACAACTACGAGCAGTACTTC.

Written as DNA, the CDR3 is TGCGCCAGCAGCCCGCCGACTAGCGGGACATCCTACGAGCAGTACTTC. Its translation: CASSPPTSGTSYEQYF. This rearrangement joins TRBV4-1 to TRBJ2-7; 11 positions match TRBD2. This CDR3 has 16 amino acids. Germline CDR1 reads MGHRA; CDR2 reads YSYEKL. V dropped 4 bases and J dropped 1; count of bases not matched to a gene: 6.

The rearrangement links TRBV3-1 (or the pseudogene TRBV3-2) to TRBJ1-1; D unclear. Per the germline V gene, CDR1 is LGHDT and CDR2 is YNNKEL (reference sequence). V lost 2 bases to trimming and J lost 4 bases, with 14 bases between them. This CDR3 is 15 amino acids long. CDR3 sequence reads: CASSQPLGIGTEAFF. In DNA form, the CDR3 reads TGTGCCAGCAGCCAACCTTTGGGGATCGGCACTGAAGCTTTCTTT.